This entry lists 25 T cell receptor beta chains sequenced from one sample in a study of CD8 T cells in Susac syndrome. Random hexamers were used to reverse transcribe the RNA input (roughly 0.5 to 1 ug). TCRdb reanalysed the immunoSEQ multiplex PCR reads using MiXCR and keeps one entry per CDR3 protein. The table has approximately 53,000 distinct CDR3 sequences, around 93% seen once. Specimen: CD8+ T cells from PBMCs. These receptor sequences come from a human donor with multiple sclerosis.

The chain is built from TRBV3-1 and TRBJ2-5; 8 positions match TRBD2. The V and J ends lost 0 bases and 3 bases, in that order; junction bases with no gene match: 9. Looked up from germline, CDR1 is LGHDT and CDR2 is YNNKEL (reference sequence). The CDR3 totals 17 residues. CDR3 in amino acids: CASSQETPGLEKETQYF. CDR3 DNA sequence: TGTGCCAGCAGCCAAGAAACCCCGGGACTAGAGAAAGAGACCCAGTACTTC.

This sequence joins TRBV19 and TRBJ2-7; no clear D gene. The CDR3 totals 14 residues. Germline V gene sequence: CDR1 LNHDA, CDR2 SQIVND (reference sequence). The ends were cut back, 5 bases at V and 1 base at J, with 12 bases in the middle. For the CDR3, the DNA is TGTGCCAGTAGTTCGACGACGGGTTCCTACGAGCAGTACTTC. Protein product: CASSSTTGSYEQYF.

CDR3 amino acids: CASSQDWGGTEAFF. CDR3 in DNA: TGCGCCAGCAGCCAAGACTGGGGCGGCACTGAAGCTTTCTTT. The V and J genes are TRBV4-1 and TRBJ1-1; perhaps TRBD1 as D (5 bases). In germline, CDR1 is MGHRA, CDR2 YSYEKL. V was trimmed by 0 bases and J by 4 bases, leaving 9 bases between them. The CDR3 is 14 residues long.

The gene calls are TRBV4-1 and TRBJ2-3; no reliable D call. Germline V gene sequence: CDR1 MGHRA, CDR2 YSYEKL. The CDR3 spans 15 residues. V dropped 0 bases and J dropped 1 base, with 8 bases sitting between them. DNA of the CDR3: TGCGCCAGCAGCCAAGATCGAACGGGCACAGATACGCAGTATTTT. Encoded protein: CASSQDRTGTDTQYF.

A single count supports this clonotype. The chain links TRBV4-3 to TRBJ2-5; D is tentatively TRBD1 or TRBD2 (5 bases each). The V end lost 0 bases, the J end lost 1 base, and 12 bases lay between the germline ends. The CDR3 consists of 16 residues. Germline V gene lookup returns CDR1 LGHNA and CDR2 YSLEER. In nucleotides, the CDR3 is TGCGCCAGCAGCCAAGAGCCGGGGCTTACCCAAGAGACCCAGTACTTC. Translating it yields CASSQEPGLTQETQYF.

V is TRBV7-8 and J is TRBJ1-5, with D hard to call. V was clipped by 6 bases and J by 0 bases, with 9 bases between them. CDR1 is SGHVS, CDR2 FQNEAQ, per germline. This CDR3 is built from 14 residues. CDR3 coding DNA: TGTGCCAGCAGTTTGATCGCTAGCAATCAGCCCCAGCATTTT. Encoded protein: CASSLIASNQPQHF.

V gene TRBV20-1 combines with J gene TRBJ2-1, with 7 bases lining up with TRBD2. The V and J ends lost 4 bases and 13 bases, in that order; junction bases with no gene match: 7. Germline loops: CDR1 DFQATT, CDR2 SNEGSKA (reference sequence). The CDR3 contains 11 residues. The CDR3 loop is CSATSGLDQFF. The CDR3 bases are TGCAGTGCTACTAGCGGCCTGGATCAGTTCTTC.

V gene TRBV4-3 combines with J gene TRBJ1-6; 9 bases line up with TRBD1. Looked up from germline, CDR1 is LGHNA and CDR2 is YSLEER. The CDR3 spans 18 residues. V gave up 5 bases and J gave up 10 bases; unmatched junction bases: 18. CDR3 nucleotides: TGCGCCAGCAGCGCACCCTCTTCCGGGACAGGGAGGAGCTCACCCCTCCACTTT. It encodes CASSAPSSGTGRSSPLHF.

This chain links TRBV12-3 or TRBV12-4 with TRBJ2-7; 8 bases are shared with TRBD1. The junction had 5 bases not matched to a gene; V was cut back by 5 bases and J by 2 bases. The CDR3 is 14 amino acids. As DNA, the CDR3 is TGTGCCAGCAGTCGACTACAGGGGGCCTACGAGCAGTACTTC. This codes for CASSRLQGAYEQYF.

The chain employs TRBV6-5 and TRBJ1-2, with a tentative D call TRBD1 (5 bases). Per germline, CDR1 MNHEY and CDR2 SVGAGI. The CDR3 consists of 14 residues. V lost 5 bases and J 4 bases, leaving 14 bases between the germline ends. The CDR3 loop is CASSPGDPIYGYTF. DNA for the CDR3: TGTGCCAGCAGTCCCGGGGACCCCATCTATGGCTACACCTTC.

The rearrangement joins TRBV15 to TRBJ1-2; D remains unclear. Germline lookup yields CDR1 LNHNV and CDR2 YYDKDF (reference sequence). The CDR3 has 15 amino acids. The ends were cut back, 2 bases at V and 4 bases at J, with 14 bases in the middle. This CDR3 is CATSRPQEPPYGYTF. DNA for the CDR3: TGTGCCACCAGCAGACCCCAGGAGCCCCCCTATGGCTACACCTTC.

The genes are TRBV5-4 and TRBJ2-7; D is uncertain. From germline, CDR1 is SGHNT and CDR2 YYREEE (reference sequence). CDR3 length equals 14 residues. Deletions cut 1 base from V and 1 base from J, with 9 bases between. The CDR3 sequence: CASSLYHRSYEQYF. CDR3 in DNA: TGTGCCAGCAGCTTGTATCACAGATCCTACGAGCAGTACTTC.

This chain's CDR3 is CASSQEDGTEAFF. The CDR3 coding sequence is TGTGCCAGCAGCCAAGAGGACGGGACTGAAGCTTTCTTT. The chain uses TRBV5-6 and TRBJ1-1; no definite D call. CDR1 and CDR2 (germline): SGHDT, YYEEEE. This CDR3 comprises 13 residues. Deletions cut 4 bases from V and 5 bases from J, with 12 bases between.

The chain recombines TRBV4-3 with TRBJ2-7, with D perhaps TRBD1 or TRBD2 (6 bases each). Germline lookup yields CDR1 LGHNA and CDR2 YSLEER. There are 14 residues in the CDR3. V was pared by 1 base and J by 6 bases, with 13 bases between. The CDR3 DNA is TGCGCCAGCAGCCAAGTGGGGGGCTCGGGCGAGCAGTACTTC. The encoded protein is CASSQVGGSGEQYF.

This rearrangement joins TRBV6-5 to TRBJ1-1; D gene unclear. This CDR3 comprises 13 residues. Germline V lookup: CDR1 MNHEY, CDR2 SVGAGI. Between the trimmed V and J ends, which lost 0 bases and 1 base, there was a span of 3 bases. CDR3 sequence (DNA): TGTGCCAGCAGTTACTCGGAGAACACTGAAGCTTTCTTT. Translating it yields CASSYSENTEAFF.

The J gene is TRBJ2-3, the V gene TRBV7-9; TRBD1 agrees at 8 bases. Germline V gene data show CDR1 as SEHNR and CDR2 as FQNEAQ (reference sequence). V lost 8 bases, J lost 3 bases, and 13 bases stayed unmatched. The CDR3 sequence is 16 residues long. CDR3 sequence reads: CASGNTWTGRTDTQYF. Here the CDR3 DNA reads TGTGCCAGCGGCAATACTTGGACAGGGCGGACAGATACGCAGTATTTT. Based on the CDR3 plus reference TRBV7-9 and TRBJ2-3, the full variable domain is DTGVSQNPRHKITKRGQNVTFRCDPISEHNRLYWYRQTLGQGPEFLTYFQNEAQLEKSRLLSDRFSAERPKGSFSTLEIQRTEQGDSAMYLCASGNTWTGRTDTQYFGPGTRLTVL.

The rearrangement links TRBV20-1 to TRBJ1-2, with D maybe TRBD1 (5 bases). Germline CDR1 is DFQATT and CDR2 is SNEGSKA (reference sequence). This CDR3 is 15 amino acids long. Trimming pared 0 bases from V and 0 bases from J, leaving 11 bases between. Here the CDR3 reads CSARDVQGANYGYTF. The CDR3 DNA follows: TGCAGTGCTAGAGATGTCCAGGGAGCTAACTATGGCTACACCTTC.

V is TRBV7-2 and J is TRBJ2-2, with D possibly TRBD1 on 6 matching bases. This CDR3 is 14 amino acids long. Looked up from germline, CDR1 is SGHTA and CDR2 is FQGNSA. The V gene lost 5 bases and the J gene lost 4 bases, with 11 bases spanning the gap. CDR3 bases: TGTGCCAGCAGCACCGGACAGTTCACCGGGGAGCTGTTTTTT. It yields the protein CASSTGQFTGELFF.

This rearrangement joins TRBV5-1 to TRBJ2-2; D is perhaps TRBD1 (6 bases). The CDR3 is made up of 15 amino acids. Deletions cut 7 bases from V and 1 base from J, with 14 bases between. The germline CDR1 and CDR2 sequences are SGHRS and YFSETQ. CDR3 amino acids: CASVPDRQNTGELFF. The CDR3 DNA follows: TGCGCCAGCGTCCCGGACAGACAGAACACCGGGGAGCTGTTTTTT.

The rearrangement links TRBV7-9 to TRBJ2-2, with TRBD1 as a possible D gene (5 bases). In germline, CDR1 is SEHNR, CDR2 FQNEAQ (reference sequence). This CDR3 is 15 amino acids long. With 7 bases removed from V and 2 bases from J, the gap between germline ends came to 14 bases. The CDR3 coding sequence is TGTGCCAGCACCTGGGAAGGACAAAACACCGGGGAGCTGTTTTTT. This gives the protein CASTWEGQNTGELFF.

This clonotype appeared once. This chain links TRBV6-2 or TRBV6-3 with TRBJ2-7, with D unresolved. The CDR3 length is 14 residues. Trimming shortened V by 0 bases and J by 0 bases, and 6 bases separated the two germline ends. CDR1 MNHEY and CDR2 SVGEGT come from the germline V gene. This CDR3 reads CASSYSWGSYEQYF. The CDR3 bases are TGTGCCAGCAGTTACTCGTGGGGCTCCTACGAGCAGTACTTC.

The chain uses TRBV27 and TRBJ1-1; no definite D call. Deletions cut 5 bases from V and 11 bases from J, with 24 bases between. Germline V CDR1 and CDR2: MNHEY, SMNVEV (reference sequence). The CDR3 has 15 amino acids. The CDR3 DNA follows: TGTGCCAGCAGTCCCCCGTTCGCGGGGAGTTTCGGGGCTTTCTTT. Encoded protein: CASSPPFAGSFGAFF.

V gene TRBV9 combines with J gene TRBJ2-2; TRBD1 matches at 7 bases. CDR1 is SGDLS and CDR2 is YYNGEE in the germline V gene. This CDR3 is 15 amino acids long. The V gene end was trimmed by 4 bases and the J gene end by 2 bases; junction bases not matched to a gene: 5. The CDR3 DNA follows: TGTGCCAGCAGCATAGGGGGCATCAACACCGGGGAGCTGTTTTTT. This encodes CASSIGGINTGELFF.

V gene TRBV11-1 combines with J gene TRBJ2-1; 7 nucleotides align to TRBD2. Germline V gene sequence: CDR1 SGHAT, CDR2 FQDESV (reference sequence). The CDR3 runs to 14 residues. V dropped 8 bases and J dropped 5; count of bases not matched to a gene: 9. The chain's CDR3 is CASRARGVNNEQFF. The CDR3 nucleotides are TGTGCCAGCCGCGCCCGGGGGGTAAACAATGAGCAGTTCTTC. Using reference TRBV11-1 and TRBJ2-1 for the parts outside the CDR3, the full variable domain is EAEVAQSPRYKITEKSQAVAFWCDPISGHATLYWYRQILGQGPELLVQFQDESVVDDSQLPKDRFSAERLKGVDSTLKIQPAELGDSAMYLCASRARGVNNEQFFGPGTRLTVL.

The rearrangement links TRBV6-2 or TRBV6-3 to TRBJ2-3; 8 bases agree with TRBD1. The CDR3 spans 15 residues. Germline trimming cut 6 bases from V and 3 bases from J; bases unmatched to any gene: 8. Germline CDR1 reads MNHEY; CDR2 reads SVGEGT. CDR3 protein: CASSAGGEQTDTQYF. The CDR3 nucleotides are TGTGCCAGCAGCGCAGGGGGCGAACAAACAGATACGCAGTATTTT.